The 10 T cell receptor beta chains given below trace back to one sample, sequenced in a study of OX40 agonist ivuxolimab in advanced cancers. Using immunoSEQ multiplex PCR, the repertoire was profiled, and TCRdb retains in-frame clones only, with some absent. The sample has just over 80,000 clones; around 87% are singletons. The sample in question was CD4+ or CD8+ T cells sorted from blood, obtained in a trial of the OX40 agonist ivuxolimab. Receptor source: an adult with an advanced solid tumor such as melanoma, head and neck, liver or kidney cancer.

Note on this clone: Other DNA sequences in the same sample also yield this CDR3. The chain combines TRBV5-6 with TRBJ1-5; tentative D call: TRBD1 (6 bases). Trimming removed 4 bases from V and 0 bases from J, with 11 bases in between. Germline V gene sequence: CDR1 SGHDT, CDR2 YYEEEE. CDR3 length equals 15 residues. CDR3 nucleotide sequence: TGTGCCAGCAGCGCACTCAGGGGTAGCAATCAGCCCCAGCATTTT. This gives the protein CASSALRGSNQPQHF.

The rearrangement links TRBV19 to TRBJ1-3; D is possibly TRBD1 (6 bases). There are 15 residues in the CDR3. The V and J ends lost 4 bases and 0 bases respectively, with 10 bases between them. The germline V gene encodes CDR1 LNHDA and CDR2 SQIVND (reference sequence). Here the CDR3 DNA reads TGTGCCAGTAGTAAGGGACAAATCTCTGGAAACACCATATATTTT. Encoded protein: CASSKGQISGNTIYF.

This chain joins TRBV2 and TRBJ2-1; 13 bases are a match to TRBD2. V shed 6 bases, J shed 3 bases, and the junction held 8 bases outside the gene matches. Germline assignment: CDR1 SNHLY and CDR2 FYNNEI. The CDR3 extends over 17 amino acids. The CDR3 region has the DNA TGTGCCAGCAGGGGGCCGGGACTAGCGGGACGCTACAATGAGCAGTTCTTC. Encoded protein: CASRGPGLAGRYNEQFF. The whole variable domain, remainder taken from reference TRBV2 and TRBJ2-1, is EPEVTQTPSHQVTQMGQEVILRCVPISNHLYFYWYRQILGQKVEFLVSFYNNEISEKSEIFDDQFSVERPDGSNFTLKIRSTKLEDSAMYFCASRGPGLAGRYNEQFFGPGTRLTVL.

Only a few counts were recorded for this clone. The CDR3 sequence is CASERSGANVLTF. In DNA, the CDR3 is TGTGCCAGTGAACGTTCTGGGGCCAACGTCCTGACTTTC. This rearrangement joins TRBV19 to TRBJ2-6, with D hard to call. The CDR3 sequence is 13 residues long. The germline gives CDR1 LNHDA, CDR2 SQIVND (reference sequence). Trimming removed 8 bases from V and 1 base from J, with 6 bases in between.

This clone was counted once. The chain combines TRBV10-2 with TRBJ2-2; possible D gene TRBD2, 7 bases. CDR3 length: 16 residues. Trimming cost V 7 bases and J 7 bases, with 22 bases left between them. Germline assignment: CDR1 WSHSY and CDR2 SAAADI. This CDR3 reads CASTTPRRGGHGELFF. As DNA, the CDR3 is TGCGCCAGCACCACCCCAAGGAGGGGGGGGCACGGGGAGCTGTTTTTT.

Concerning this clone itself: The identical CDR3 is also encoded by other nucleotide sequences in the sample. The chain has TRBV6-6 and TRBJ2-2; 7 nucleotides align to TRBD2. Unmatched junction bases numbered 9, after V lost 10 bases and J lost 4 bases. Germline V CDR1 and CDR2: MNHNY, SVGAGI (reference sequence). The CDR3 is made up of 14 amino acids. The CDR3 loop reads CATREGGSTGELFF. The CDR3, as DNA: TGTGCCACCAGGGAGGGTGGAAGCACCGGGGAGCTGTTTTTT.

This clone was counted only a few times. The chain carries TRBV7-2 and TRBJ1-6; D remains ambiguous. Germline lookup yields CDR1 SGHTA and CDR2 FQGNSA. This CDR3 has 14 amino acids. V was pared by 9 bases and J by 6 bases, with 15 bases between. CDR3 nucleotides: TGTGCCAGTAGGAGGGCCGAAATTAATTCACCCCTCCACTTT. It yields the protein CASRRAEINSPLHF.

The rearrangement joins TRBV28 to TRBJ2-5; possibly TRBD1 for D (5 bases). Germline CDR1 is MDHEN and CDR2 is SYDVKM. CDR3 length equals 13 residues. Deletions cut 5 bases from V and 9 bases from J, with 16 bases between. In DNA, the CDR3 is TGTGCCAGCAGTAACCCCCAGGGTAGGGCCCAGTACTTC. It encodes CASSNPQGRAQYF.

V usage is TRBV2 and J usage is TRBJ2-2; TRBD1 matches at 9 bases. CDR1 and CDR2 (germline): SNHLY, FYNNEI. Unmatched junction bases numbered 8, after V lost 6 bases and J lost 3 bases. This CDR3 is built from 16 residues. The CDR3 region is CASSQNRGRDTGELFF. The DNA for the CDR3 is TGTGCCAGCAGCCAAAACAGGGGGCGTGACACCGGGGAGCTGTTTTTT.

This rearrangement joins TRBV6-1 to TRBJ2-3, with 10 bases that match TRBD2. V lost 3 bases, J lost 4 bases, and 4 bases stayed unmatched. Per germline, CDR1 MNHNS and CDR2 SASEGT. CDR3 length: 15 amino acids. CDR3 protein: CASSDLGLAADTQYF. The CDR3 DNA is TGTGCCAGCAGTGACCTAGGACTAGCGGCAGATACGCAGTATTTT.